The 23 T cell receptor beta chains given below trace back to one sample, sequenced in a study of blood T cell repertoires in COVID-19. Profiling relied on immunoSEQ multiplex PCR, and the TCRdb table lists in-frame clones only, not all of them. In the table there are about 36,000 clones, approximately 80% of which are singletons. The sequenced sample consisted of peripheral blood. The receptors derive from a human donor in a cohort sampled during active or convalescent COVID-19. The donor label of this sample is uncertain.

The chain uses TRBV11-3 and TRBJ2-7; 10 positions agree with TRBD2. CDR3 length equals 12 residues. The germline V gene has CDR1 SGHNT and CDR2 YENEEA. V lost 4 bases, J lost 12 bases, and 6 bases stayed unmatched. CDR3: CASSYTSGIRYF. CDR3 bases: TGTGCCAGCAGCTACACTAGCGGGATCCGGTACTTC.

The rearrangement uses TRBV7-2 and TRBJ2-5; tentatively, D is TRBD2 (6 bases). The CDR3 covers 14 residues. From germline, CDR1 is SGHTA and CDR2 FQGNSA. Trimming pared 4 bases from V and 5 bases from J, leaving 14 bases between. The CDR3: CASSYSSGGETQYF. As DNA, the CDR3 is TGTGCCAGCAGCTACAGCTCCGGGGGTGAGACCCAGTACTTC.

This clone was observed a few times. The chain combines TRBV19 with TRBJ2-1; no definite D call. This CDR3 has 15 amino acids. The V gene lost 1 base and the J gene lost 3 bases, with 10 bases spanning the gap. Germline assignment: CDR1 LNHDA and CDR2 SQIVND (reference sequence). CDR3 protein: CASSIGPSLYNEQFF. The CDR3 coding sequence is TGTGCCAGTAGTATAGGGCCTTCCCTCTACAATGAGCAGTTCTTC. Combining the CDR3 with reference TRBV19 and TRBJ2-1 gives the whole variable domain DGGITQSPKYLFRKEGQNVTLSCEQNLNHDAMYWYRQDPGQGLRLIYYSQIVNDFQKGDIAEGYSVSREKKESFPLTVTSAQKNPTAFYLCASSIGPSLYNEQFFGPGTRLTVL.

As concerns this clone: Other DNA sequences in the same sample also yield this CDR3. The chain links TRBV29-1 to TRBJ2-7; 9 bases align to TRBD1. V was clipped by 5 bases and J by 6 bases; unmatched bases: 8. Germline V gives CDR1 SQVTM, CDR2 ANQGSEA. This CDR3 has 13 residues. CDR3 nucleotide sequence: TGCAGCGTTACAACCGGGACAGGGACCGAGCAGTACTTC. This encodes CSVTTGTGTEQYF.

The J gene is TRBJ2-1, the V gene TRBV5-6; 8 nucleotides line up with TRBD2. J gave up 0 bases and V 4 bases, and 6 bases lay outside the gene matches. CDR1 is SGHDT and CDR2 is YYEEEE in the germline V gene. This CDR3 contains 16 residues. CDR3 sequence: CASSPKRGSSYNEQFF. The CDR3 nucleotides are TGTGCCAGCAGCCCAAAGCGGGGGAGCTCCTACAATGAGCAGTTCTTC.

Only one count was recorded for this clone. This chain uses TRBV3-1 (or the pseudogene TRBV3-2) with TRBJ2-1; 10 bases fit TRBD1. The germline gives CDR1 LGHDT, CDR2 YNNKEL (reference sequence). V shed 5 bases and J 13 bases; nucleotides not matched to a gene: 5. This CDR3 is 12 amino acids long. The CDR3 is CASSSRDRGQFF. Here the CDR3 DNA reads TGTGCCAGCAGCTCCCGGGACAGGGGACAGTTCTTC.

This sequence joins TRBV2 and TRBJ2-7, with 8 bases aligning to TRBD1. Germline assignment: CDR1 SNHLY and CDR2 FYNNEI. The CDR3 spans 12 residues. With V trimmed by 8 bases and J by 3 bases, 3 bases remained unmatched. The CDR3 sequence: CASAGGFYEQYF. CDR3 nucleotides: TGTGCCAGCGCAGGGGGCTTCTACGAGCAGTACTTC. The complete variable domain, with remaining parts taken from reference TRBV2 and TRBJ2-7, reads EPEVTQTPSHQVTQMGQEVILRCVPISNHLYFYWYRQILGQKVEFLVSFYNNEISEKSEIFDDQFSVERPDGSNFTLKIRSTKLEDSAMYFCASAGGFYEQYFGPGTRLTVT.

This clone was seen once. The chain links TRBV7-6 to TRBJ2-7; a possible D gene is TRBD1 (7 bases). CDR1 is SGHVS and CDR2 is FNYEAQ in the germline V gene. This CDR3 region has 12 residues. Trimming removed 5 bases at V and 6 bases at J, with 11 bases between. CDR3 DNA: TGTGCCAGCAGCCACAGGGGAGGCGAGCAGTACTTC. Translating it yields CASSHRGGEQYF.

The chain joins TRBV20-1 to TRBJ2-7; 8 positions match TRBD2. This CDR3 contains 13 residues. Trimming cost V 3 bases and J 2 bases; bases outside gene matches: 3. Germline V gene data show CDR1 as DFQATT and CDR2 as SNEGSKA (reference sequence). The CDR3 region has the DNA TGCAGTGCTAGTGGGCGGGGGGCCTACGAGCAGTACTTC. The encoded protein is CSASGRGAYEQYF.

The rearrangement uses TRBV9 and TRBJ2-7; 9 bases are shared with TRBD2. The CDR3 runs 15 residues. Trimming cost V 0 bases and J 4 bases; bases outside gene matches: 5. Germline V gene sequence: CDR1 SGDLS, CDR2 YYNGEE. The CDR3 is CASSVGTSGQYEQYF. Written as DNA, the CDR3 is TGTGCCAGCAGCGTAGGAACTAGCGGGCAATACGAGCAGTACTTC.

V usage is TRBV11-3 and J usage is TRBJ2-1; D may be TRBD1 (6 bases). This CDR3 is 14 amino acids long. The V end lost 1 base, the J end lost 6 bases, and 10 bases lay between the germline ends. Germline V gene lookup returns CDR1 SGHNT and CDR2 YENEEA. The DNA for the CDR3 is TGTGCCAGCAGCTTAGCACAGGGATCCAATGAGCAGTTCTTC. This gives the protein CASSLAQGSNEQFF.

This clone occurred a few times. J is TRBJ2-1 and V is TRBV7-9; D unclear. This CDR3 has 15 amino acids. Trimming stripped 1 base from V and 0 bases from J, with 7 bases between. From germline, CDR1 is SEHNR and CDR2 FQNEAQ (reference sequence). The CDR3 here is CASSLGDSSYNEQFF. CDR3 coding DNA: TGTGCCAGCAGCTTAGGAGATAGCTCCTACAATGAGCAGTTCTTC.

This clone was seen only a few times. This chain uses TRBV6-5 with TRBJ1-2, with no clear D. Trimming removed 6 bases from V and 0 bases from J, with 14 bases in between. The CDR3 totals 15 residues. Germline V gives CDR1 MNHEY, CDR2 SVGAGI. CDR3 DNA: TGTGCCAGCAGCCGCTCCCCGGAGGCTAACTATGGCTACACCTTC. This codes for CASSRSPEANYGYTF.

This clone came up once. The rearrangement uses TRBV7-2 and TRBJ2-5, with 14 nucleotides matching TRBD2. The V gene end was trimmed by 5 bases and the J gene end by 5 bases; junction bases not matched to a gene: 4. Germline V gene sequence: CDR1 SGHTA, CDR2 FQGNSA. CDR3 length equals 15 residues. In DNA, the CDR3 is TGTGCCAGCAGCACCAGGACTAGCGGGGGGGAGACCCAGTACTTC. Its translation: CASSTRTSGGETQYF.

This rearrangement joins TRBV25-1 to TRBJ2-4; D may be TRBD1 (6 bases). The germline gives CDR1 MGHDK, CDR2 SYGVNS. This CDR3 has 13 residues. V lost 2 bases and J lost 15, with 17 bases in between. The CDR3 bases are TGTGCCAGCAGTGAACTAACAGGGAAGGTTCGGTACTTC. It is translated as CASSELTGKVRYF. Full variable domain (missing parts from reference TRBV25-1 and TRBJ2-4): EADIYQTPRYLVIGTGKKITLECSQTMGHDKMYWYQQDPGMELHLIHYSYGVNSTEKGDLSSESTVSRIRTEHFPLTLESARPSHTSQYLCASSELTGKVRYFGAGTRLSVL.

V usage is TRBV27 and J usage is TRBJ1-6; 8 bases agree with TRBD1. In germline, CDR1 is MNHEY, CDR2 SMNVEV (reference sequence). The junction had 7 bases not matched to a gene; V was cut back by 5 bases and J by 7 bases. This CDR3 is built from 15 residues. The chain's CDR3 is CASSQGRQGNSPLHF. The CDR3 nucleotides read TGTGCCAGCAGTCAGGGTCGACAGGGGAATTCACCCCTCCACTTT.

This chain joins TRBV4-3 and TRBJ1-4; no definite D call. Deletions cut 1 base from V and 0 bases from J, with 15 bases between. Per the germline V gene, CDR1 is LGHNA and CDR2 is YSLEER. The CDR3 length is 18 residues. The CDR3 loop is CASSQVLSTPATNEKLFF. In DNA, the CDR3 is TGCGCCAGCAGCCAAGTACTTTCCACGCCTGCAACTAATGAAAAACTGTTTTTT.

The CDR3 is CASSQERDRGKAFF. The CDR3 nucleotides read TGCGCCAGCAGCCAAGAGCGGGACAGGGGGAAAGCTTTCTTT. The V and J genes are TRBV4-3 and TRBJ1-1, with 11 bases identical to TRBD1. The CDR3 is 14 residues long. Trimming cost V 0 bases and J 9 bases; bases outside gene matches: 3. CDR1 is LGHNA and CDR2 is YSLEER in the germline V gene.

The chain combines TRBV23-1 with TRBJ2-3; 13 bases match TRBD2. TRBV23-1 is an open reading frame, and its role is uncertain. The CDR3 length is 14 residues. The V segment lost 6 bases and the J segment 7 bases; nucleotides outside the gene matches: 4. The CDR3 bases are TGCGCCAGCAGACTAGCGGGAGGGCGAAATACGCAGTATTTT. Encoded protein: CASRLAGGRNTQYF.

V is TRBV12-3 or TRBV12-4 and J is TRBJ2-3, with D tentatively TRBD2 (5 bases). Trimming cost V 5 bases and J 6 bases, with 12 bases left between them. The CDR3 loop spans 13 amino acids. The CDR3 DNA sequence: TGTGCCAGCAGTGCCGTCCGGAGGGATACGCAGTATTTT. This sequence encodes CASSAVRRDTQYF.

The gene calls are TRBV14 and TRBJ1-1, with no clear D. Germline-derived CDR1 and CDR2 are SGHDN and FVKESK. This CDR3 is 14 amino acids long. Trimming stripped 0 bases from V and 9 bases from J, with 14 bases between. Here the CDR3 DNA reads TGTGCCAGCAGCCAAGATCTCGCGGGTAATAAAGCTTTCTTT. Its translation is CASSQDLAGNKAFF.

V is TRBV30 and J is TRBJ1-1, with 8 positions matching TRBD1. Per the germline V gene, CDR1 is GTSNPN and CDR2 is SVGIG (reference sequence). The CDR3 contains 13 residues. V shed 2 bases, J shed 5 bases, and the junction held 4 bases outside the gene matches. CDR3 sequence: CAWSRTGRTEAFF. The CDR3 DNA follows: TGTGCCTGGAGTCGGACAGGGCGGACTGAAGCTTTCTTT.

The V call is TRBV4-1, the J call TRBJ1-2; D is unclear. The CDR3 sequence is 11 residues long. Germline V gives CDR1 MGHRA, CDR2 YSYEKL. The V end was cut by 4 bases, the J end by 4 bases, with 4 bases between. CDR3 sequence: CASSPGYGYTF. CDR3 in DNA: TGCGCCAGCAGCCCGGGCTATGGCTACACCTTC.